This T cell receptor beta chain came from a study of T cell repertoires in cytomegalovirus infection. At the level of the study: Public TCR beta signatures were indicative of both CMV infection and a matching HLA type. Findings and caveats of the study: Within the response measured ex vivo, HLA-C-restricted CMV-specific TCR beta clonotypes were dominant.

TCRdb itself ran the reads through MiXCR, one entry per CDR3 protein. The sample consists of approximately 300,000 distinct CDR3 sequences, about 28% of them appearing once. About this clonotype: What it recognizes is unknown.

The length of the CDR3 is 13 residues. The ends were cut back, 7 bases at V and 5 bases at J, with 11 bases in the middle. This rearrangement joins TRBV12-3 or TRBV12-4 to TRBJ1-4; a weak D match, TRBD1 (5 bases). The sequence came from a human donor in good health (CMV status not recorded). Some clones in this sample may be carry-over from other donors' samples. Specimen: cultured PBMCs, collected from culture after CMV antigen stimulation. This CDR3 is CASIRWGNEKLFF. The CDR3 nucleotides read TGTGCCAGCATTCGATGGGGGAATGAAAAACTGTTTTTT.